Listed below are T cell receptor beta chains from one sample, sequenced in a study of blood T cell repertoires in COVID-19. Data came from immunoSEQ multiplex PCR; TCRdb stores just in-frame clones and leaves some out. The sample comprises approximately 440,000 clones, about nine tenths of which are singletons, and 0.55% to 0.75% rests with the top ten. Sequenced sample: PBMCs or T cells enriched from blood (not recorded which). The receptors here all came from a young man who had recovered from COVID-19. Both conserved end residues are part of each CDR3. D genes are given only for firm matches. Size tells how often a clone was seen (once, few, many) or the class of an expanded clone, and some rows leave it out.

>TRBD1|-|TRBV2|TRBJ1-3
TGTGCCAGCAGCCCAAGGACAGGAAGCTCTGGAAACACCATATATTTT
CASSPRTGSSGNTIYF
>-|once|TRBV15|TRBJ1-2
TGTGCCACCAGCAGCTACCCCTTAGGGAGCTATGGCTACACCTTC
CATSSYPLGSYGYTF
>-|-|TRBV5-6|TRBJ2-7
TGTGCCAGCAGCTTGCGGGGGGCTACGGGCGAGCAGTACTTC
CASSLRGATGEQYF
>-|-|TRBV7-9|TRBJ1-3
TGTGCCAGCAGAGGGGACACCATATATTTT
CASRGDTIYF
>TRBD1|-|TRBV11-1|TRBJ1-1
TGTGCCAGCACCTCCCAGGGGGCGAGGAACACTGAAGCTTTCTTT
CASTSQGARNTEAFF
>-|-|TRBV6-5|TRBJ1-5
TGTGCCGGCGGATATAGCAATCAGCCCCAGCATTTT
CAGGYSNQPQHF
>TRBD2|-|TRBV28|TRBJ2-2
TGTGCCAGCAGTGGGGAGGGACTAACGTGTTTTTTT
CASSGEGLTCFF
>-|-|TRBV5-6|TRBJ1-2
TGTGCCAGCAGCTTGGTTCAGGGGCCCCGCCCGGGCTACACCTTC
CASSLVQGPRPGYTF
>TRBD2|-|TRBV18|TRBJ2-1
TGTGCCAGCTCACGCCGGACTAGCGGGAGGGGGAATGAGCAGTTCTTC
CASSRRTSGRGNEQFF
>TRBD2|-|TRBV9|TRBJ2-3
TGTGCCAGCTCGGCCCGGGGGGTGGGAACAGATACGCAGTATTTT
CASSARGVGTDTQYF
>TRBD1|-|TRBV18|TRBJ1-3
TGTGCCAGCTCACCCGGACAGGGGGACACCATATATTTT
CASSPGQGDTIYF
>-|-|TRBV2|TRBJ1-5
TGTGCCAGCAGTGAGGGGGGGCCGATTAATCAGCCCCAGCATTTT
CASSEGGPINQPQHF
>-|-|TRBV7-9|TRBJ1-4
TGTGCCAGCAGCCCGCTTTACAGAACTCGTAATGAAAAACTGTTTTTT
CASSPLYRTRNEKLFF
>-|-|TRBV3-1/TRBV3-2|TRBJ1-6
TGTGCCAGCAGCCAGAGCTCCTATAATTCACCCCTCCACTTT
CASSQSSYNSPLHF
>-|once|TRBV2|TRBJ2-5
TGTGCCAGCAGTGAGAGCGCGCCAGGGGTTCTCGGAGAGACCCAGTACTTC
CASSESAPGVLGETQYF
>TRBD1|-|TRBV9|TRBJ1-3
TGTGCCAGCAGCGTAGCGGTCGGGACAGTTGGAAACACCATATATTTT
CASSVAVGTVGNTIYF
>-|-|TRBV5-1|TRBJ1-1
TGCGCCAGCAGCCCCGGACACACTGTTAACTCTGAAGCTTTCTTT
CASSPGHTVNSEAFF
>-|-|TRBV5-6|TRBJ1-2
TGTGCCAGCAGCTATGAGTGGTATGGCTACACCTTC
CASSYEWYGYTF
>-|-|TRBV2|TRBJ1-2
TGTGCCAGCAGTGAAGTTCAGGGCTATGGCTACACCTTC
CASSEVQGYGYTF
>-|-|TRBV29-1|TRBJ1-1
TGCAGCACAAAGGCAGGGGCCATGAACACTGAAGCTTTCTTT
CSTKAGAMNTEAFF
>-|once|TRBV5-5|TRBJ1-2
TGTGCCAGCAGCTTGGTACAGGGTGTTCTACTGGGAGGCTACACCTTC
CASSLVQGVLLGGYTF
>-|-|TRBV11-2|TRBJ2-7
TGTGCCAGCGGCCGGGTCCCTACGGACGAGCAGTACTTC
CASGRVPTDEQYF
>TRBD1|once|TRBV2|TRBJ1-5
TGTGCCAGCAGGACAGGGGGCACTGGCCAGCCCCAGCATTTT
CASRTGGTGQPQHF
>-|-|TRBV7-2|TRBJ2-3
TGTGCCAGCAGCTTAGGGGGGGTGCTGGATACGCAGTATTTT
CASSLGGVLDTQYF
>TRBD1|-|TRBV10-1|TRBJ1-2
TGCGCCAGCAGTGTATCCAGGGGGCCGGGTGGCTACACCTTC
CASSVSRGPGGYTF
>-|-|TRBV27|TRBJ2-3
TGTGCCAGCAGTCCTACTAGCTACTTAACCGATACGCAGTATTTT
CASSPTSYLTDTQYF
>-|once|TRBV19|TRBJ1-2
TGTGCCAGTAGACCCCGGGGGGCAAACGGCTACACCTTC
CASRPRGANGYTF
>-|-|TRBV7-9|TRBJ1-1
TGTGCCAGCAGCCCCCTCAGGGAAGCTTTCTTT
CASSPLREAFF
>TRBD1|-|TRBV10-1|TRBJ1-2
TGCGCCAGCAGTGATAACAGGGGTTCGGGCTACACCTTC
CASSDNRGSGYTF
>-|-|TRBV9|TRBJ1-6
TGTGCCAGCAGCAACGGACAGTCAAATTCACCCCTCCACTTT
CASSNGQSNSPLHF
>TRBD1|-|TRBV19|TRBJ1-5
TGTGCCAGTAGTGCCGACAGGGAGGATCAGCCCCAGCATTTT
CASSADREDQPQHF
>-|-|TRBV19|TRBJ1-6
TGTGCCAGTAGGACCACCACCGGGCGCGGGAATTCACCCCTCCACTTT
CASRTTTGRGNSPLHF
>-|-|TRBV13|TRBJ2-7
TGTGCCAGCAGAGAGACAGGTATCTACGAGCAGTACTTC
CASRETGIYEQYF
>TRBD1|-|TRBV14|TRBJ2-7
TGTGCCAGCAGCACCCGGGACAGGGTCTGGGAGCAGTACTTC
CASSTRDRVWEQYF
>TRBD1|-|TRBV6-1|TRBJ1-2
TGTGCCAGCAGTGAAGCGGGACAGTATTATGGCTACACCTTC
CASSEAGQYYGYTF
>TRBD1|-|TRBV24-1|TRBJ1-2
TGTGCCACCAGCAGACAGGGGGCCGTCTACACCTTC
CATSRQGAVYTF
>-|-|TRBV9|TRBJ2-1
TGTGCCAGCAGCGTTGAAGCGGGCTACAATGAGCAGTTCTTC
CASSVEAGYNEQFF
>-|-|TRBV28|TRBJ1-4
TGTGCCAGCAGTCACACTTCGGGTGTAAATGAAAAACTGTTTTTT
CASSHTSGVNEKLFF
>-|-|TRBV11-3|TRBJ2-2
TGTGCCAGCACACAGGACGGCACCACCGGGGAGCTGTTTTTT
CASTQDGTTGELFF
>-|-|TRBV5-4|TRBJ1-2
TGTGCCAGCAGCGTAGAGGGTGCCTATGGCTACACCTTC
CASSVEGAYGYTF
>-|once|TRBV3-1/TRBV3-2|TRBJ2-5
TGTGCCAGCAGCCAAGCGCGGGACCGCGAGACCCAGTACTTC
CASSQARDRETQYF
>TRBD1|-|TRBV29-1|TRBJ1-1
TGCAGCGTCGACAGGGACATGAACACTGAAGCTTTCTTT
CSVDRDMNTEAFF
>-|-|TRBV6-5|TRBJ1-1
TGTGCCAGCAGTAAACCCAGGGGAGGGACTGAAGCTTTCTTT
CASSKPRGGTEAFF
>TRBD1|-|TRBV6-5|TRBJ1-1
TGTGCCAGCAGTTACTCGACAGGGGGCGGCACTGAAGCTTTCTTT
CASSYSTGGGTEAFF